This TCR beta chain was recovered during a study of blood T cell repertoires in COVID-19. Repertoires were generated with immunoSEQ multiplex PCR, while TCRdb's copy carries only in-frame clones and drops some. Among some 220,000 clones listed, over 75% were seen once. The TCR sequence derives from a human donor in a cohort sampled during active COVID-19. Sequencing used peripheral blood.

In DNA form, the CDR3 reads TGTGCCAGCAGCTTATTAGTTTTGAGCCTGAACACTGAAGCTTTCTTT. This encodes CASSLLVLSLNTEAFF. The chain joins TRBV7-2 to TRBJ1-1; D gene uncertain. Germline CDR1 reads SGHTA; CDR2 reads FQGNSA. CDR3 length: 16 amino acids. V lost 2 bases and J lost 0, with 13 bases in between.